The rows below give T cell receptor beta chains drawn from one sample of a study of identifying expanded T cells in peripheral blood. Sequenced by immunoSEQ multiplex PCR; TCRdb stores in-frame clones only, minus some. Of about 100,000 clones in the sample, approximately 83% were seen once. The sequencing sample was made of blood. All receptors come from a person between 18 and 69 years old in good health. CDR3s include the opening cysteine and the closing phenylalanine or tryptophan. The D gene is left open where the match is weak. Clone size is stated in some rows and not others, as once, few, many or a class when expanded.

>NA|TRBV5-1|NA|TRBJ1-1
CASSLRSGMNTEAFF
TGCGCCAGCAGCTTGCGGAGCGGTATGAACACTGAAGCTTTCTTT
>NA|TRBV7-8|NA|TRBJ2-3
CASSLAIGKGSDTQYF
TGTGCCAGCAGCTTAGCGATAGGGAAGGGTAGCGATACGCAGTATTTT
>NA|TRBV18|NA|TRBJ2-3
CASSPALSSVVGTDTQYF
TGTGCCAGCTCACCGGCCCTCTCCTCGGTAGTTGGCACAGATACGCAGTATTTT
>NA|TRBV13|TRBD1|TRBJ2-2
CASSLGTGVLGELFF
TGTGCCAGCAGCTTAGGGACAGGGGTTCTCGGGGAGCTGTTTTTT
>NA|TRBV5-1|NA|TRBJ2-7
CASSLEGGHEQYF
TGCGCCAGCAGCTTGGAGGGGGGGCACGAGCAGTACTTC
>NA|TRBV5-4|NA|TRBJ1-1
CASSFSGFSEAFF
TGTGCCAGCAGCTTTTCAGGGTTCTCTGAAGCTTTCTTT
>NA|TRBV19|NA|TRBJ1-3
CASIGPRDTYSGNTIYF
TGTGCCAGTATAGGCCCGCGGGACACTTACTCTGGAAACACCATATATTTT
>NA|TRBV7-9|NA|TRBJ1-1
CASKTGLVTEAFF
TGTGCCAGCAAAACAGGGCTCGTCACTGAAGCTTTCTTT
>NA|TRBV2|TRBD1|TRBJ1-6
CASSLLATGNNSPLHF
TGTGCCAGCAGTCTATTGGCGACAGGGAATAATTCACCCCTCCACTTT
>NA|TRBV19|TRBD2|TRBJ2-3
CASSVGTRQISTDTQYF
TGTGCCAGTAGTGTTGGGACTAGACAAATTAGCACAGATACGCAGTATTTT
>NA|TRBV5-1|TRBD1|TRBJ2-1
CASSLFYPAPGQGLYEQFF
TGCGCCAGCAGCTTGTTCTATCCCGCCCCGGGACAGGGATTATATGAGCAGTTCTTC
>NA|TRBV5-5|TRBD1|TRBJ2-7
CASSLAGTGAYEQYF
TGTGCCAGCAGCTTGGCCGGGACAGGAGCCTACGAGCAGTACTTC
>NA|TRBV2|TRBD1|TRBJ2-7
CASAGEGAGEQYF
TGTGCCAGCGCCGGAGAGGGGGCTGGGGAGCAGTACTTC
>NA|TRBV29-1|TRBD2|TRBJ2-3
CSVGGGSSTDTQYF
TGCAGCGTTGGGGGGGGTTCAAGCACAGATACGCAGTATTTT
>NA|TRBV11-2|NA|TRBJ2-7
CASSPYYEQYF
TGTGCCAGCAGCCCTTATTACGAGCAGTACTTC
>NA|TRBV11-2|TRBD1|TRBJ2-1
CASSWTGPYNEQFF
TGTGCCAGCAGCTGGACAGGGCCCTACAATGAGCAGTTCTTC
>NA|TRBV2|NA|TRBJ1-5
CASSDSHSNQPQHF
TGTGCCAGCAGCGACAGCCATAGCAATCAGCCCCAGCATTTT
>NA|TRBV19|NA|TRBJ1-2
CASRQGSHLYGYTF
TGTGCCAGTAGACAGGGATCCCATCTCTATGGCTACACCTTC
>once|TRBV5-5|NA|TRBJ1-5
CASSQRGLSNQPQHF
TGTGCCAGCAGCCAACGGGGGTTGAGCAATCAGCCCCAGCATTTT
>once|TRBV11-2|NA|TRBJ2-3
CASSLFFGTQDRTDTQYF
TGTGCCAGCAGCTTATTCTTCGGGACACAAGACCGCACAGATACGCAGTATTTT
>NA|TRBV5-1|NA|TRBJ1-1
CASSLNTEAFF
TGCGCCAGCAGCCTAAACACTGAAGCTTTCTTT
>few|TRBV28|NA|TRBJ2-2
CASSLSNGELFF
TGTGCCAGCAGTTTGTCGAACGGGGAGCTGTTTTTT
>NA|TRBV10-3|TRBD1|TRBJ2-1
CAISLAQGADHNEQFF
TGTGCCATCAGTCTAGCCCAGGGGGCCGACCACAATGAGCAGTTCTTC
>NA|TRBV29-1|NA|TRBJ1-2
CSVEPEKGLWGYTF
TGCAGCGTTGAACCCGAGAAGGGGCTGTGGGGCTACACCTTC
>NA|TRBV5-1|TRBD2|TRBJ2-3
CASSPTSGGAIENTQYF
TGCGCCAGCAGCCCGACTAGCGGGGGGGCCATCGAAAATACGCAGTATTTT
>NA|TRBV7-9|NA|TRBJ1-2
CASSLSGEFRAGYTF
TGTGCCAGCAGCTTATCAGGGGAGTTCAGGGCCGGCTACACCTTC
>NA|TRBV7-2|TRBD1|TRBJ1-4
CASSLVYVGTGVQKLFF
TGTGCCAGCAGCTTAGTGTATGTAGGGACAGGGGTCCAAAAACTGTTTTTT
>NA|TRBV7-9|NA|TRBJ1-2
CASRQATNYGYTF
TGTGCCAGCAGACAGGCAACTAACTATGGCTACACCTTC
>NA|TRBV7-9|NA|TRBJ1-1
CASMPVGGRDLVLEAFF
TGTGCCAGCATGCCTGTGGGGGGCAGGGATCTTGTACTTGAAGCTTTCTTT
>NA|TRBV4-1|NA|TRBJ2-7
CASSQGGQAFSYEQYF
TGCGCCAGCAGCCAGGGAGGACAGGCCTTCTCCTACGAGCAGTACTTC
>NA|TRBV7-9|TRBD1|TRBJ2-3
CASSSGPRQGRDTQYF
TGTGCCAGCAGCTCAGGCCCTCGACAGGGAAGGGATACGCAGTATTTT
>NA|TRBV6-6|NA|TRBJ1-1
CASSYPQNTEAFF
TGTGCCAGCAGTTACCCCCAGAACACTGAAGCTTTCTTT
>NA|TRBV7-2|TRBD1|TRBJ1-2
CASSSLHTGGGYTF
TGTGCCAGCAGCTCTCTCCATACAGGGGGAGGCTACACCTTC
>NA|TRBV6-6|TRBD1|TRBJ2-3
CASSQRGQGDADTQYF
TGTGCCAGCAGTCAGCGGGGACAGGGGGACGCAGATACGCAGTATTTT
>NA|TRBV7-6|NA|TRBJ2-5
CASSRRAGYQETQYF
TGTGCCAGCAGCCGACGGGCAGGGTACCAAGAGACCCAGTACTTC
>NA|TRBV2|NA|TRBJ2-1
CASRAPTALFSQFF
TGTGCCAGCAGGGCCCCCACCGCGCTCTTCTCGCAGTTCTTC
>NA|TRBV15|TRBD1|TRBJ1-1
CATRRQGSTEAFF
TGTGCCACCCGGCGACAGGGGAGCACTGAAGCTTTCTTT
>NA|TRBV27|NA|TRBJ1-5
CASRPVTGQRPNQPQHF
TGTGCCAGCAGACCCGTCACAGGGCAGCGGCCCAATCAGCCCCAGCATTTT
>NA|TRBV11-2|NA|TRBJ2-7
CASSSLGYEQYF
TGTGCCAGCAGCTCACTCGGCTACGAGCAGTACTTC
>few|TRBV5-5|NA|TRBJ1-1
CASSPLVDTEAFF
TGTGCCAGCAGCCCCTTGGTGGACACTGAAGCTTTCTTT
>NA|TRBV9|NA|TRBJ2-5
CASSVVGGQGETQYF
TGTGCCAGCAGCGTAGTAGGCGGACAAGGGGAGACCCAGTACTTC
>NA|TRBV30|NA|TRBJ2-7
CAWSSRGGSTYEQYF
TGTGCCTGGAGCTCCCGCGGCGGATCTACCTACGAGCAGTACTTC
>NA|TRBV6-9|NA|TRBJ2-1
CASRLDRNSYNEQFF
TGTGCCAGCAGGCTAGACAGGAACTCCTACAATGAGCAGTTCTTC
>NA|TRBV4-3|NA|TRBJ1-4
CASSQEGTDNEKLFF
TGCGCCAGCAGCCAAGAGGGCACAGATAATGAAAAACTGTTTTTT
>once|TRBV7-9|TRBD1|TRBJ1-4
CAGQGAGEKLFF
TGTGCCGGGCAGGGGGCTGGTGAAAAACTGTTTTTT
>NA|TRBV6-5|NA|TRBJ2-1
CASRTGYNEQFF
TGTGCCAGCCGAACCGGCTACAATGAGCAGTTCTTC
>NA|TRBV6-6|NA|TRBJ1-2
CASSWQASYGYTF
TGTGCCAGCAGTTGGCAGGCGAGCTATGGCTACACCTTC
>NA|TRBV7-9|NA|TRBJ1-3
CASSLDGSGNTIYF
TGTGCCAGCAGCTTAGACGGCTCTGGAAACACCATATATTTT
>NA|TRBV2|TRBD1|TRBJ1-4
CASLGHRGNEKLFF
TGTGCCAGCCTTGGGCACAGGGGTAATGAAAAACTGTTTTTT
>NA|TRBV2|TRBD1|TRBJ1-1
CASKAGTVNTEAFF
TGTGCCAGCAAAGCCGGGACAGTCAACACTGAAGCTTTCTTT
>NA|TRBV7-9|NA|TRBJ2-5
CASNGPNQETQYF
TGTGCCAGCAACGGACCGAACCAAGAGACCCAGTACTTC
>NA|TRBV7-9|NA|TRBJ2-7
CASSAGDSPDYEQYF
TGTGCCAGCAGCGCAGGAGACAGTCCAGACTACGAGCAGTACTTC
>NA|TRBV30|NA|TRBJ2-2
CAWKRTRGNTGELFF
TGTGCCTGGAAGCGGACACGCGGAAACACCGGGGAGCTGTTTTTT